One sample yielded the 2 T cell receptor beta chains listed below, sequenced in a study of blood T cell repertoires in COVID-19 (dated by TCRdb to about 2020). The library was generated by the immunoSEQ multiplex PCR assay. The table was pulled from immuneACCESS by TCRdb, which kept in-frame rearrangements only. Such tables lose some clones; where checked, under half of the loss comes from unresolved V genes, and the rest has no known cause. This sample holds about 190,000 clones; 76% were observed only once. The ten largest clonotypes hold approximately 16% of the sample. The sequenced material came from PBMCs or T cells enriched from blood (not recorded which). The receptors originated from a woman aged 50 to 60 with acute COVID-19.

The rearrangement uses TRBV3-1 (or the pseudogene TRBV3-2) and TRBJ2-1; 10 bases agree with TRBD2. The ends lost 4 bases at V and 7 bases at J; junction bases unmatched: 7. The CDR3 loop spans 15 amino acids. The V gene's germline CDR1 is LGHDT and CDR2 YNNKEL (reference sequence). The CDR3 DNA sequence: TGTGCCAGCAGCCCCCAGCGGGGGGGCCTGAATGAGCAGTTCTTC. This encodes CASSPQRGGLNEQFF.

The gene calls are TRBV12-3 or TRBV12-4 and TRBJ1-2; 7 bases line up with TRBD1. The V gene end was trimmed by 6 bases and the J gene end by 4 bases; junction bases not matched to a gene: 2. The CDR3 has 12 amino acids. The CDR3 reads CASRGQIYGYTF. The CDR3 bases are TGTGCCAGCAGGGGACAGATCTATGGCTACACCTTC.